The 10 T cell receptor beta chains below all came from one sample that was sequenced in a study of CXCR3-negative and CXCR3-positive naive CD8 T cells. The libraries of TRB cDNA were constructed through 5' RACE using UMI labels. TCRdb reworked the 5' RACE reads into one entry per CDR3 protein, no DNA. Here the sample table reports approximately 140,000 distinct CDR3 sequences. These TCRs are of unknown antigen specificity. Notes on the study in general: CXCR3-positive naive cells carried more hydrophobic TRB CDR3s than CXCR3-negative ones.

The sequencing sample was made of naive CXCR3+ CD8+ T cells from blood. Subset: CD45RO-CCR7+CD27+CD95- naive CD8+ T cells expressing CXCR3 (TNR3+). The receptors were sampled from a human donor in good health. Some clones in this sample may be carry-over from other donors' samples.

This chain links TRBV20-1 with TRBJ2-7; lacking DNA, the TRBD1 call made by TCRdb goes unchecked. Germline loops: CDR1 DFQATT, CDR2 SNEGSKA (reference sequence). This CDR3 region has 16 residues. The CDR3 reads CSASGGFGTDYGEQYF.

The chain has TRBV15 and TRBJ1-1; TCRdb outputs TRBD1, but without DNA this stays unchecked. The CDR3 has 16 residues. Germline V gene sequence: CDR1 LNHNV, CDR2 YYDKDF (reference sequence). This chain's CDR3 is CATSRSLGISNTEAFF.

V gene TRBV10-3 combines with J gene TRBJ2-7; TCRdb reports TRBD1, a call that lacks DNA to check it against. Germline assignment: CDR1 ENHRY and CDR2 SYGVKD. The CDR3 is 12 amino acids. CDR3 region: CAIGGAGDEQYF.

V gene TRBV7-9 combines with J gene TRBJ2-3; TCRdb's D gene call, TRBD1, goes unchecked for lack of DNA. Germline lookup yields CDR1 SEHNR and CDR2 FQNEAQ (reference sequence). This CDR3 spans 14 amino acids. CDR3 in amino acids: CASSLWDRGDTQYF.

The rearrangement links TRBV2 to TRBJ2-5; checking the TCRdb D call of TRBD1 is not possible without DNA. This CDR3 contains 16 residues. Per germline, CDR1 SNHLY and CDR2 FYNNEI. This CDR3 reads CASSDHLGRGGETQYF.

The chain employs TRBV25-1 and TRBJ1-6; the D call from TCRdb, TRBD1, cannot be confirmed without DNA. In germline, CDR1 is MGHDK, CDR2 SYGVNS. The CDR3 is 16 residues long. The CDR3 loop is CASSDSGQGQGSPLHF.

V usage is TRBV6-2 or TRBV6-3 and J usage is TRBJ2-1; the D call from TCRdb, TRBD2, cannot be confirmed without DNA. Germline loops: CDR1 MNHEY, CDR2 SVGEGT. The CDR3 length is 14 residues. The CDR3 spells CASSRLTRGYEQFF.

CDR3: CASSLAGSTDTQYF. This chain joins TRBV11-3 and TRBJ2-3; there is no DNA to check the TCRdb D call of TRBD1. Germline V gene lookup returns CDR1 SGHNT and CDR2 YENEEA. The CDR3 runs 14 residues.

V gene TRBV29-1 combines with J gene TRBJ2-7; TCRdb proposes TRBD2, but this gene call is untestable without DNA. The germline V gene has CDR1 SQVTM and CDR2 ANQGSEA. The CDR3 loop spans 15 amino acids. The CDR3: CSVVGLAGSSYEQYF.

This chain joins TRBV11-2 and TRBJ2-7; TCRdb picks TRBD2, but there is no DNA to check that call. The CDR3 loop spans 16 amino acids. Germline CDR1 SGHAT, CDR2 FQNNGV. The CDR3 protein is CASSPSRPSGIYEQYF.